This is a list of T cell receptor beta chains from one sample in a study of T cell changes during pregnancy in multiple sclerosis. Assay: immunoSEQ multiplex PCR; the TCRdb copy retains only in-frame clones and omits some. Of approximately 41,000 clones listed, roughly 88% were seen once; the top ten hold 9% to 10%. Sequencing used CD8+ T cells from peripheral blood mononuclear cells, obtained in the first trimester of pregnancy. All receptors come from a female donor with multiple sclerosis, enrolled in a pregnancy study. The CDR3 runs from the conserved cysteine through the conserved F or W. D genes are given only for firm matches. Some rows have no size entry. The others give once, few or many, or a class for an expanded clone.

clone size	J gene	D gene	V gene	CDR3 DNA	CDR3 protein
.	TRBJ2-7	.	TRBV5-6	TGTGCCAGCAGCTTGTCCCTCGGACAGAGAAACTACGAGCAGTACTTC	CASSLSLGQRNYEQYF
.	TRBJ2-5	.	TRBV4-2	TGTGCCAGCAGCCAAGAAACGGCGTTAGCGCTTAACGGGGAGACCCAGTACTTC	CASSQETALALNGETQYF
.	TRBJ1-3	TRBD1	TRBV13	TGTGCCAGCAGCGGTACAGGGGGACCTGGAAACACCATATATTTT	CASSGTGGPGNTIYF
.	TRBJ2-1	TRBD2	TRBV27	TGTGCCAGCAGTCGGACTAGCGGGGGCTCCTCGGAGTTCTTC	CASSRTSGGSSEFF
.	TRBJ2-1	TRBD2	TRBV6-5	TGTGCCAGCAGTTACTCGACGGGGGGGGCCGAGGGTGAGCAGTTCTTC	CASSYSTGGAEGEQFF
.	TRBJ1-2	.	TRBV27	TGTGCCAGCAGTTTAAGCTTAAACTATGGCTACACCTTC	CASSLSLNYGYTF
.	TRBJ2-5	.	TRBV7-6	TGTGCCAGCAGCCTCTCAGAGACCCAGTACTTC	CASSLSETQYF
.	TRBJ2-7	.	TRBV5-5	TGTGCCAGCAATTGGGACACAACCTACGAGCAGTACTTC	CASNWDTTYEQYF
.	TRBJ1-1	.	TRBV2	TGTGCCAGCAGGTTACAGTGGGGGAGGACTGAAGCTTTCTTT	CASRLQWGRTEAFF
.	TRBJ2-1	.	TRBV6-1	TGTGCCAGCTCCCTGGACGGGAGCTCCTACAATGAGCAGTTCTTC	CASSLDGSSYNEQFF
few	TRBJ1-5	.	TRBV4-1	TGCGCCAGCAGCCAAGAAAGGACAGCTAGCAATCAGCCCCAGCATTTT	CASSQERTASNQPQHF
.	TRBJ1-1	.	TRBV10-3	TGTGCCAGCCGTATCGGGGACACTGAAGCTTTCTTT	CASRIGDTEAFF
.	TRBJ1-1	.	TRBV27	TGTGCCAGCAGTTTAAGGGGAGGCACTGAAGCTTTCTTT	CASSLRGGTEAFF
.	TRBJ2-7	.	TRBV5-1	TGCGCCAGCAGCTTGCTGGTTCCGAACCAGGACGAGCAGTACTTC	CASSLLVPNQDEQYF
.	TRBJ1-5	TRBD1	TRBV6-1	TGTGCCAGCAGTGACCTAGTGGGGACAGGGGGCTTGTTGGGCAATCAGCCCCAGCATTTT	CASSDLVGTGGLLGNQPQHF
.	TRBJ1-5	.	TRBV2	TGTGCCAGCAGGGAAACGACAGCACCCAATCAGCCCCAGCATTTT	CASRETTAPNQPQHF
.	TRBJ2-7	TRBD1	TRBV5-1	TGCGCCAGCAGCTTTGGAGACAGGGGCGATCGCGAGCAGTACTTC	CASSFGDRGDREQYF
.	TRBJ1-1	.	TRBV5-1	TGCGCCAGCAGCTTGGTCCGGGACACCGATGAAGCTTTCTTT	CASSLVRDTDEAFF
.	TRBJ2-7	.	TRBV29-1	TGCAGCGTTGAAGATCGGGATCGGGGCTACGAGCAGTACTTC	CSVEDRDRGYEQYF
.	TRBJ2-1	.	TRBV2	TGTGCCAGCAGACGATTAAACACCGGGGGAGAGCAGTTCTTC	CASRRLNTGGEQFF
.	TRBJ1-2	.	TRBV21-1	TGTGCCAGATCGCCCGGGACAAACTATGGCTACACCTTC	CARSPGTNYGYTF
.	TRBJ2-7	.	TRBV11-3	TGTGCCAGCAGCTTAGAGTATTCTCCCTACGAGCAGTACTTC	CASSLEYSPYEQYF
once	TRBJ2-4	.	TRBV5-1	TGCGCCAGCAACCCCCTAGGACAGCGAAACATTCAGTACTTC	CASNPLGQRNIQYF
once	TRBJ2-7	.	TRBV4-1	TGCGCCAGCAGCCAAGAAACCCGGTCTAGGTCCTACGAGCAGTACTTC	CASSQETRSRSYEQYF
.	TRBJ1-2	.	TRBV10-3	TGTGCCATCAGTGAGTCGAAGGGGGTCAGGGCATTTCTCGGTTATGGCTACACCTTC	CAISESKGVRAFLGYGYTF
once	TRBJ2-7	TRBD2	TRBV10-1	TGCGCCAGCAGTGAGTCAGGACTAGCGGGAGGTAACTCCTACGAGCAGTACTTC	CASSESGLAGGNSYEQYF
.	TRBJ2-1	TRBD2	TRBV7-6	TGTGCCAGCGGCCCGACTAGCGGGTCTCGCAATGAGCAGTTCTTC	CASGPTSGSRNEQFF
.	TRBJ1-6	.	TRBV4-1	TGCGCCAGCAGCCAAGAGGGGGCTTTTAGTTCACCCCTCCACTTT	CASSQEGAFSSPLHF
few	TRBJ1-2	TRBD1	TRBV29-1	TGCAGCGTGATAGGGGGCCCTAACTATGGCTACACCTTC	CSVIGGPNYGYTF
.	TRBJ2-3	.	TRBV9	TGTGCCAGCAGCGTAGAAAAGTTTCGAGCAGATACGCAGTATTTT	CASSVEKFRADTQYF
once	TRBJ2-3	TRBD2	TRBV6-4	TGTGCCAGCAGTGAAGGGCTAGCGGGAGAAGCAGATACGCAGTATTTT	CASSEGLAGEADTQYF
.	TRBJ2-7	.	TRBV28	TGTGCCAGCAGTTTCTCGCGGGCGGAATTGTCCTACGAGCAGTACTTC	CASSFSRAELSYEQYF
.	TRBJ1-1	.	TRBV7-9	TGTGCCTCCGAAGCAGGGAACACTGAAGCTTTCTTT	CASEAGNTEAFF
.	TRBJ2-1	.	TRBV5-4	TGTGCCAGCAGCCGCCAGGGGGGCTCCTACAATGAGCAGTTCTTC	CASSRQGGSYNEQFF
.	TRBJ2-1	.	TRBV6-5	TGTGCCAGCAGGAACGGAGGGCCGGGGGACAATGAGCAGTTCTTC	CASRNGGPGDNEQFF
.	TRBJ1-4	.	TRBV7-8	TGTGCCAGCAGCTTATTTGTCGGGGAGGGTGAAAAACTGTTTTTT	CASSLFVGEGEKLFF
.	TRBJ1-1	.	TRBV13	TGTGCCAGCAGCATTAGACAGGTAGGCAACACTGAAGCTTTCTTT	CASSIRQVGNTEAFF
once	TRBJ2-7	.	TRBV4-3	TGCGCCAGTAGCCAAGAGGCAGGACACCCTAGAGAGCAGTACTTC	CASSQEAGHPREQYF
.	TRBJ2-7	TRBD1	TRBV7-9	TGTGCCAGCAGAAAAGGGACAGGAGGGGTCTACGAGCAGTACTTC	CASRKGTGGVYEQYF
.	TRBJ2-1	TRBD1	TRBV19	TGTGCCAGTAGGGCCACAGGGGGCAATGAGCAGTTCTTC	CASRATGGNEQFF
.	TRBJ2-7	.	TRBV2	TGTGCCAGCACCGGGGTCATAGGGGGGGGATCCTACGAGCAGTACTTC	CASTGVIGGGSYEQYF